Described below is a single T cell receptor (beta chain) sequence and its context. This entry belongs to a study of blood T cell repertoires in COVID-19. The wider study: Samples representing acute and convalescent COVID-19 were sourced from the United States, Italy and Spain. PBMCs, B-cell-depleted T cells, or T cells provided the cDNA or gDNA that made up the material.

This CDR3 region has 14 residues. The germline V gene encodes CDR1 SGHKS and CDR2 YYEKEE (reference sequence). V was trimmed by 4 bases and J by 0 bases, leaving 10 bases between them. Per the original methods: The authors estimated nucleated cell counts from reference gene primer amplification. TCRdb's table, derived via immunoSEQ multiplex PCR, lists solely in-frame clones and lacks some. For V, J and clone size, that table is used; D and trimming come from the DNA. The sample contains roughly 200,000 clones, about 88% of which appear only once. This TCR was recovered from a woman between 50 and 59 years old with COVID-19, enrolled during active disease. V and J are TRBV5-5 and TRBJ1-1; perhaps TRBD1 as D (5 bases). The sequencing sample was made of peripheral blood. This chain's CDR3 is CASSGRTLNTEAFF. Written as DNA, the CDR3 is TGTGCCAGCAGCGGACGGACACTGAACACTGAAGCTTTCTTT.